A single sample gave rise to the 2 T cell receptor beta chains below, sequenced in a study of blood T cell repertoires in COVID-19. TCRdb's table, derived via immunoSEQ multiplex PCR, lists solely in-frame clones and lacks some. The top ten clones hold 2.5% to 3.5% of a sample with 190,000 or so clones, about 87% of them seen once. Sequencing used peripheral blood. The receptors here all came from a man aged 40-49 years with active or convalescent COVID-19.

CDR3 nucleotide sequence: TGTGCCAGCACCCCACAGCCCAATCAGCCCCAGCATTTT. This gives the protein CASTPQPNQPQHF. This sequence joins TRBV28 and TRBJ1-5; unclear D gene. The V and J ends lost 7 bases and 3 bases respectively, with 10 bases between them. Germline V gives CDR1 MDHEN, CDR2 SYDVKM. The CDR3 spans 13 residues.

The rearrangement uses TRBV11-3 and TRBJ2-1; D perhaps matches TRBD2 (7 bases). CDR3 size: 15 residues. Trimming pared 6 bases from V and 3 bases from J, leaving 15 bases between. The germline V gene encodes CDR1 SGHNT and CDR2 YENEEA. The CDR3 reads CASSPGGAVYNEQFF. In DNA, the CDR3 is TGTGCCAGCAGTCCTGGGGGGGCGGTCTACAATGAGCAGTTCTTC.